The rows below give T cell receptor beta chains drawn from one sample of a study of blood T cell repertoires in COVID-19. Clones were sequenced by immunoSEQ multiplex PCR, and TCRdb holds only the in-frame ones, with some missing. The sample records 250,000 or so clones, 84% being singletons. What was sequenced was peripheral blood. These receptors came from a woman aged 40 to 55 who had recovered from COVID-19. Both conserved end residues are part of each CDR3.

v_gene	j_gene	CDR3aa
TRBV15	TRBJ1-5	CATSRGTGSRQPQHF
TRBV27	TRBJ1-2	CASSLAGGHGYTF
TRBV19	TRBJ1-1	CASSIVPGILAEAFF
TRBV5-1	TRBJ1-1	CASSLLFQGSTEAFF
TRBV6-1	TRBJ2-1	CASSDFRGRNEQFF
TRBV18	TRBJ2-5	CASSPGQGIEETQYF
TRBV5-8	TRBJ2-3	CASRLAGGTDTQYF
TRBV7-3	TRBJ1-1	CASSLDYRGTAFF
TRBV12-3/TRBV12-4	TRBJ1-5	CASSFGNNQPQHF
TRBV7-8	TRBJ1-3	CASSAGRGRTGNTIYF
TRBV4-2	TRBJ1-6	CASTAGQGGSPLHF